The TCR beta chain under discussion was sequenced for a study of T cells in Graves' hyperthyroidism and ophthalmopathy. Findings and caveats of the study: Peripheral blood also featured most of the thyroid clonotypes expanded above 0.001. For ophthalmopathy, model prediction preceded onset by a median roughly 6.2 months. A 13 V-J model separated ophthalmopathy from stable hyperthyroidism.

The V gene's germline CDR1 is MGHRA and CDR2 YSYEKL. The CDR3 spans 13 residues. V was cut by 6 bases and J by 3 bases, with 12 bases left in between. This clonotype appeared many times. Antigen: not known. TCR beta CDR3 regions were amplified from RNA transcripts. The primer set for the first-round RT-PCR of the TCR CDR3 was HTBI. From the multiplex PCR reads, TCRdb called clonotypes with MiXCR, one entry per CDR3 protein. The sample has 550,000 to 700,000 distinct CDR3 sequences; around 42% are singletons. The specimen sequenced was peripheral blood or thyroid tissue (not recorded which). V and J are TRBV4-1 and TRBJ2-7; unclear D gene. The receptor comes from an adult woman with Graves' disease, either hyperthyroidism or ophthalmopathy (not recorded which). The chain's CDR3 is CASSREVNYEQYF. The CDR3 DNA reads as TGCGCCAGCAGTCGCGAGGTGAACTACGAGCAGTACTTC.